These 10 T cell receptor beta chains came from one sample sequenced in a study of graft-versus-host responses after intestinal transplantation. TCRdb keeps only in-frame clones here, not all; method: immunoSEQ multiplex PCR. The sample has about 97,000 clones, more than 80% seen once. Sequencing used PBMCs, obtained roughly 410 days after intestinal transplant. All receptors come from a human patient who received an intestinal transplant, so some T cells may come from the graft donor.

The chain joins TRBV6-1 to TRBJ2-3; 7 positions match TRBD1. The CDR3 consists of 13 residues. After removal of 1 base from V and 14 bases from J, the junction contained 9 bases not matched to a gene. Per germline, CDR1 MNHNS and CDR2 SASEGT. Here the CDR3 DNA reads TGTGCCAGCAGTGAAGGGGGACAGCCCAGCCTGTATTTT. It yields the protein CASSEGGQPSLYF.

The CDR3 nucleotides read TGCGCCAGCATTTGGGTTCTTGGAACTGAAGCTTTCTTT. Its translation: CASIWVLGTEAFF. The genes are TRBV10-1 and TRBJ1-1; no clear D gene. Germline V gene data show CDR1 as WNHNN and CDR2 as SYGVQD (reference sequence). The germline V and J ends were trimmed by 7 bases and 5 bases, with 14 bases remaining between them. The CDR3 runs to 13 residues.

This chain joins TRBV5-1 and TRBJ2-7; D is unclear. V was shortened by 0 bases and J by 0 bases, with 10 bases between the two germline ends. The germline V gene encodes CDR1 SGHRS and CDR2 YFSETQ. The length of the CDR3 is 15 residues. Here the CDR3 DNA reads TGCGCCAGCAGCTTGGGTGGTCGCAGCTCCTACGAGCAGTACTTC. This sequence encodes CASSLGGRSSYEQYF.

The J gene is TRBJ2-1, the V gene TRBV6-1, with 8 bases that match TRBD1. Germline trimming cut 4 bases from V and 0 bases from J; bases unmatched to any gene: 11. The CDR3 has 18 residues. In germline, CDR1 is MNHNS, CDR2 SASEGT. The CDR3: CASSGPTGASSSYNEQFF. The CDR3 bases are TGTGCCAGCAGTGGACCGACAGGGGCGTCGAGCTCCTACAATGAGCAGTTCTTC.

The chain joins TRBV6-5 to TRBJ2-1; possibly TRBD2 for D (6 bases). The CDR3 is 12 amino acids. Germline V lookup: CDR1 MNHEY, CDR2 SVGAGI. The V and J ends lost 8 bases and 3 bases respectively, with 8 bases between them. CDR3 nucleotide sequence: TGTGCCAGCGGAGGGAACTACAATGAGCAGTTCTTC. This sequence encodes CASGGNYNEQFF.

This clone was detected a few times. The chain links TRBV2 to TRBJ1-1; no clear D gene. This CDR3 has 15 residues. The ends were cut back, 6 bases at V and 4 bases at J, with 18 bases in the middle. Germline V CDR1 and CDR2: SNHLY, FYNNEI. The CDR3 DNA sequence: TGTGCCAGCAGCGAGGACGGAGGACGCGCCACTGAAGCTTTCTTT. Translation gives CASSEDGGRATEAFF.

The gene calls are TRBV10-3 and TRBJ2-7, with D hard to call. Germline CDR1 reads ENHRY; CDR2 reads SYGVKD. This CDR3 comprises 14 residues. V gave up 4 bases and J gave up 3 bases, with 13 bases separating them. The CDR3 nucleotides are TGTGCCATCAGTGTCTGGGGTTCCCACTACGAGCAGTACTTC. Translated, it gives CAISVWGSHYEQYF.

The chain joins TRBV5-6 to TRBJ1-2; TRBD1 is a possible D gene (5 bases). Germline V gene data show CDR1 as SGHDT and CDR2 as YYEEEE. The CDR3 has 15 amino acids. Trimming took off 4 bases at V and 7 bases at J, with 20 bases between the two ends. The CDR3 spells CASSGAAILVSGYTF. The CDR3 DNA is TGTGCCAGCAGCGGGGCAGCCATCCTGGTTAGTGGCTACACCTTC.

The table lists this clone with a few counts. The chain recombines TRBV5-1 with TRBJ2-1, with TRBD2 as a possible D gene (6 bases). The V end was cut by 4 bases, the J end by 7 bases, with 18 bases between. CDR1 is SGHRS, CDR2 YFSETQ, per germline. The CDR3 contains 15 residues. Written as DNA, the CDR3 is TGCGCCAGCAGCCCCGACTGGCGGGGTAGTAATGAGCAGTTCTTC. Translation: CASSPDWRGSNEQFF.

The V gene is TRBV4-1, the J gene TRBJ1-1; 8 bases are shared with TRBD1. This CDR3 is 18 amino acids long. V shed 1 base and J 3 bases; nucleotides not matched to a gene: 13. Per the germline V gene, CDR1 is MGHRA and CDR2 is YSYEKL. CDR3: CASSQVGRDRPLHTEAFF. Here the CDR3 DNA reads TGCGCCAGCAGCCAAGTAGGTCGGGACAGGCCACTTCACACTGAAGCTTTCTTT.